The entry that follows covers one T cell receptor (beta chain) sequence. Investigators reverse transcribed all isolated RNA, so they sequenced expressed TCRB transcripts. The method was immunoSEQ multiplex PCR; TCRdb's version includes in-frame clones alone and lacks a portion of them. The data hold around 500,000 clones, with about an eighth observed a single time. This specimen belongs to a study of beta chain features in type 1 diabetes. V dropped 0 bases and J dropped 11; count of bases not matched to a gene: 6. The V gene's germline CDR1 is SGDLS and CDR2 YYNGEE. The CDR3 length is 13 residues. The chain carries TRBV9 and TRBJ1-1; 8 nucleotides align to TRBD1. This receptor was taken from a woman aged 18-29 years in good health. Sample: naive CD4+ T cells from blood. The CDR3 spells CASSVDQGAHAFF. CDR3 DNA sequence: TGTGCCAGCAGCGTAGACCAGGGGGCGCATGCTTTCTTT.